This TCR beta chain was retrieved from a study of tumor-infiltrating lymphocytes in oesophageal squamous cell carcinoma. Germline V gives CDR1 SGHTA, CDR2 FQGNSA. The CDR3 extends over 14 amino acids. Each CDR3 protein gets one entry after TCRdb re-called the PCR reads with MiXCR. The profile shows roughly 13,000 distinct CDR3 sequences, around 50% of them singletons. The V call is TRBV7-2, the J call TRBJ2-1; a possible D gene is TRBD2 (6 bases). The J call may not be correct, given that the DNA end is closer to TRBJ2-7. This TCR was recovered from a male donor with esophageal squamous cell carcinoma. Sequenced material: normal esophageal tissue next to the tumor. The CDR3 loop is CASSLVEGPYEQYF. DNA for the CDR3: TGTGCCAGCAGCTTAGTGGAGGGCCCATACGAGCAGTACTTC.